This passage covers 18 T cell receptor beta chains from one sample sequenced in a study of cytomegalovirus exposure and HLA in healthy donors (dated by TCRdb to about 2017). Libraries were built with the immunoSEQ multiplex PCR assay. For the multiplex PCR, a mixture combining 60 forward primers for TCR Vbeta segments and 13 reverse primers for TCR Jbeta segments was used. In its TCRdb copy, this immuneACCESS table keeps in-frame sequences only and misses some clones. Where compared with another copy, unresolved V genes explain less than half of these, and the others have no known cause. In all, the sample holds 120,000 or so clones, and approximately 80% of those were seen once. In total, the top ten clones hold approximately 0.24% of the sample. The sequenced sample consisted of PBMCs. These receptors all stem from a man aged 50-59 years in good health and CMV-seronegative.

CDR3 residues: CASSSSPGYGYTF. The CDR3 region has the DNA TGTGCCAGCAGCTCCTCCCCGGGCTATGGCTACACCTTC. This chain joins TRBV11-2 and TRBJ1-2, with D unclear. The germline CDR1 and CDR2 sequences are SGHAT and FQNNGV. The V end was cut by 4 bases, the J end by 4 bases, with 10 bases between. The CDR3 length is 13 residues.

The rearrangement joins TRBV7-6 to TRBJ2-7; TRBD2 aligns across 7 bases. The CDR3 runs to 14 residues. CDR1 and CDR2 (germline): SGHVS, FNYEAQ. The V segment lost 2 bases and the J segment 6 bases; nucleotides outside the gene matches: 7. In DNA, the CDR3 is TGTGCCAGCAGCTTAACTGGGCGGGGGTGCGAGCAGTACTTC. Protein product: CASSLTGRGCEQYF.

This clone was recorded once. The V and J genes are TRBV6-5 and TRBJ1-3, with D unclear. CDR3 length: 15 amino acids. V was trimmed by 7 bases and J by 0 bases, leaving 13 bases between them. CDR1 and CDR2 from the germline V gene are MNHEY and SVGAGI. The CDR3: CASKSGGISGNTIYF. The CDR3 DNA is TGTGCCAGCAAGTCCGGCGGGATCTCTGGAAACACCATATATTTT.

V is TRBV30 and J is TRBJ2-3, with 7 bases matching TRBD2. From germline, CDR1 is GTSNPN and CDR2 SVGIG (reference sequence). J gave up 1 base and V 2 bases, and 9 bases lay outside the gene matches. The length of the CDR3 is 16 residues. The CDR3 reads CAWSLPGGSGTDTQYF. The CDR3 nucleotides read TGTGCCTGGAGTCTCCCGGGGGGAAGTGGCACAGATACGCAGTATTTT.

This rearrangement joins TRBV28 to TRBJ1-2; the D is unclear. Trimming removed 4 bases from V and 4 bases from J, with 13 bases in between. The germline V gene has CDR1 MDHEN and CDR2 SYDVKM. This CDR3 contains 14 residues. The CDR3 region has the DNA TGTGCCAGCAGTTCAGCGGCAGATCGCTATGGCTACACCTTC. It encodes CASSSAADRYGYTF.

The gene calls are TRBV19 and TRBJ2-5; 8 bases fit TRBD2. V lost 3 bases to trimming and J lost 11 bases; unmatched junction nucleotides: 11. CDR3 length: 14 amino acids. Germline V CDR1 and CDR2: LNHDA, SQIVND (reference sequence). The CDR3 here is CASSMAIAGYEQYF. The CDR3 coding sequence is TGTGCCAGTAGTATGGCAATAGCGGGGTATGAGCAGTACTTC.

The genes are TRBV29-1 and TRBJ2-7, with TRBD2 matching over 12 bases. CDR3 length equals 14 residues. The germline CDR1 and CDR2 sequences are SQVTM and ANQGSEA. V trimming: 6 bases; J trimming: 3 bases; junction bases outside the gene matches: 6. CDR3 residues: CSVIGLAGYYEQYF. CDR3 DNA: TGCAGCGTAATTGGACTAGCGGGGTACTACGAGCAGTACTTC.

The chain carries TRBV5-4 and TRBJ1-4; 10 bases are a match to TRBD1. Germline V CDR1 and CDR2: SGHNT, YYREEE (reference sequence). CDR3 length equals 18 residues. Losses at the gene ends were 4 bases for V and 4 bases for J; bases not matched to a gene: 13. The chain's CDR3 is CASSNGRDRGRNNEKLFF. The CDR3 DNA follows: TGTGCCAGCAGCAACGGACGAGACAGGGGGCGGAATAATGAAAAACTGTTTTTT. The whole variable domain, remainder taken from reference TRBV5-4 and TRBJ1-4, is ETGVTQSPTHLIKTRGQQVTLRCSSQSGHNTVSWYQQALGQGPQFIFQYYREEENGRGNFPPRFSGLQFPNYSSELNVNALELDDSALYLCASSNGRDRGRNNEKLFFGSGTQLSVL.

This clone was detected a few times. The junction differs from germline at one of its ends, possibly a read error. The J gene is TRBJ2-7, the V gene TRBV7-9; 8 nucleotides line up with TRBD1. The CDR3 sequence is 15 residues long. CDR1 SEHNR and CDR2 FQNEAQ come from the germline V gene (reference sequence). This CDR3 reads CPSSYAGTGDYEQYF. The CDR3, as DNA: TGTCCCAGCAGTTACGCCGGGACAGGAGACTACGAGCAGTACTTC.

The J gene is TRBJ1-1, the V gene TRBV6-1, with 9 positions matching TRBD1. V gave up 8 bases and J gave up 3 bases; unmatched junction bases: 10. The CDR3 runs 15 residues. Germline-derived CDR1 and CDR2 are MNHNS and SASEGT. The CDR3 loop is CASGGQGGLDTEAFF. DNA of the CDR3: TGTGCCAGCGGGGGACAGGGAGGTTTGGACACTGAAGCTTTCTTT.

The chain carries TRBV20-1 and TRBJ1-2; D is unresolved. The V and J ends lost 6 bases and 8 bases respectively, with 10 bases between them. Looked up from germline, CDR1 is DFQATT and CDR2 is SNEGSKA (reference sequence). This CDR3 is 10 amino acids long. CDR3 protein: CSAMPRGYTF. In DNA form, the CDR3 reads TGCAGTGCGATGCCCAGGGGCTACACCTTC.

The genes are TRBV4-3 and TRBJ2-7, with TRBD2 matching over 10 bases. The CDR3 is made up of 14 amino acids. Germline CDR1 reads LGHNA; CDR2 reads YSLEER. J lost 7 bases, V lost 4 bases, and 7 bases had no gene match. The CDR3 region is CASSLTSGVGEQYF. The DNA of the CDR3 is TGCGCCAGCAGCCTAACTAGCGGGGTTGGGGAGCAGTACTTC.

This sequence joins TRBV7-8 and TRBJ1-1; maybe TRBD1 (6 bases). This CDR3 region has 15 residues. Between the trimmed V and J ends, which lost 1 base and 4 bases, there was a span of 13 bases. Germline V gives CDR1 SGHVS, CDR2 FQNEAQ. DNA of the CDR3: TGTGCCAGCAGCTTAGACCCACAGGGTTTCACTGAAGCTTTCTTT. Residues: CASSLDPQGFTEAFF.

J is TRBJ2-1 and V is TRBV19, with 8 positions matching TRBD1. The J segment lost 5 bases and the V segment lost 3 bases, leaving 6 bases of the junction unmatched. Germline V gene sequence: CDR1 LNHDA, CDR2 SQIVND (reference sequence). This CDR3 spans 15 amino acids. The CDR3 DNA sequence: TGTGCCAGTAGTATTGGACAGGGCAGGGACAATGAGCAGTTCTTC. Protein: CASSIGQGRDNEQFF.

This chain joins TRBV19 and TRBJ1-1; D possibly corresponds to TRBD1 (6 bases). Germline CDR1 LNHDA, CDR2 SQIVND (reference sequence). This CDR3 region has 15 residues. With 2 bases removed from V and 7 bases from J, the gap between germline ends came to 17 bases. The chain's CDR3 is CASSIRQARRGEAFF. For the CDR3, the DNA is TGTGCCAGTAGTATAAGACAGGCCCGGAGAGGTGAAGCTTTCTTT.

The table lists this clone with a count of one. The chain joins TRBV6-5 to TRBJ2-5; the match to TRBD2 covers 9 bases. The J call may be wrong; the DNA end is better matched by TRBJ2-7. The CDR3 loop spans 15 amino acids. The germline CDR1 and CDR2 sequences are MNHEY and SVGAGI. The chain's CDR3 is CASSPFAGGHYEQYF. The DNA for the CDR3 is TGTGCCAGCAGTCCTTTCGCGGGGGGGCACTACGAGCAGTACTTC.

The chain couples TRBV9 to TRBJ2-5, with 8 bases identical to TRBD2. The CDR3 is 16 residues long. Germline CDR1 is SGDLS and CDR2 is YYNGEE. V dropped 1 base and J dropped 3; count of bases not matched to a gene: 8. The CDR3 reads CASSVRPSGGKETQYF. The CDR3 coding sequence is TGTGCCAGCAGCGTAAGGCCCAGCGGGGGCAAAGAGACCCAGTACTTC.

CDR3: CASRELAGVVETQYF. For the CDR3, the DNA is TGTGCCAGCAGAGAGCTAGCGGGAGTCGTAGAGACCCAGTACTTC. The chain employs TRBV2 and TRBJ2-5, with TRBD2 identical over 10 bases. Germline CDR1 SNHLY, CDR2 FYNNEI. CDR3 size: 15 residues. After removal of 6 bases from V and 4 bases from J, the junction contained 8 bases not matched to a gene.